This paragraph covers one T cell receptor (beta chain) sequence. Its antigen is unknown. Per-base qualities were not stored, and no clone one base away is much larger. This sample is part of a study of T cells in Graves' hyperthyroidism and ophthalmopathy (dated by TCRdb to 2018 to 2020). Study-level background: Peripheral blood was sampled at the time of initial diagnosis, prior to any treatment. To identify distinguishing TCR V-J signatures, a discovery cohort of about 100 patients was used, comprising 40 to 45 with Graves' ophthalmopathy and 55 to 65 with stable Graves' hyperthyroidism. Once sampling was done, hyperthyroidism patients were given methimazole at a starting dose of 30 mg daily, whereas ophthalmopathy patients were given high-dose intravenous methylprednisolone. An independent validation cohort of 18 to 20 hyperthyroidism patients and 17 patients who later progressed to ophthalmopathy tested prospective prediction of ophthalmopathy. In addition, the study compared T-cell repertoires in thyroid tissue and in blood from five to seven Graves' hyperthyroidism patients. The roughly 100 discovery patients were randomly divided into training and test sets at a 7:3 ratio. According to the paper, TCR Vbeta CDR3 sequencing was carried out on 135 peripheral blood samples, which came from more than 40 ophthalmopathy, 75 to 80 hyperthyroidism and roughly 17 progressor patients. The study at large found these results: Most expanded thyroid clonotypes (frequency above 0.001) were also detected in blood, suggesting blood repertoires may reflect thyroid immune responses. A 13 V-J signature model separated ophthalmopathy from stable hyperthyroidism, with around 88% sensitivity and approximately 81% specificity in cross-validation and 80%/75% in testing. In validation, the model predicted progression to ophthalmopathy with roughly 70% sensitivity and approximately 72% specificity, a median of around 6.6 months before onset. No statistical method was used to set the sample size in advance, and investigators knew the group allocation.

The TCR beta CDR3 regions were amplified from the RNA transcripts. The first round of RT-PCR for the TCR CDR3 was performed with the HTBI primer set and the Qiagen OneStep RT-PCR kit. A second multiplex PCR round built the libraries, followed by size selection and purification. Libraries were sequenced paired-end with 100 bp reads on an Illumina HiSeq2000. Concerning the study's data processing: Raw data were processed with SOAPnuke, discarding reads with adapters, uncalled bases, mean Phred below 15, or no exact constant-primer or identifier match. High-quality paired reads were merged using COPE v1.2.5, and each unique nucleotide sequence was defined as a clonotype. Clonotypes were aligned to IMGT TRBV, TRBD and TRBJ reference segments using MiTCR v1.1. The analysis was restricted to V-J combinations with a frequency above 0.0001, which together covered roughly 99% of the repertoires. The TCS score was defined as the ratio of F50 (clonal expansion) to E x V (chaos), calculated using BLOSUM62-based TCRdist between CDR3 peptides within each V-J. Welch's t-statistics and random forest reduced 514 V-J features to under 15, which were used in a naive Bayes classifier (R e1071). The raw public reads went through TCRdb reprocessing: fastp at Q25, MiXCR clone calling, in-frame beta chains kept. Entries that share a CDR3 protein sequence are merged under the most common genes and DNA. The V and J calls were not made by the authors but by TCRdb's processing. For this sample the table gives hundreds of thousands of distinct CDR3 sequences, of which around 20% were detected only once. The top ten constitute more than 30% of the sample.

The germline V gene (reference sequence) yields DFQATT for CDR1 and SNEGSKA for CDR2. V is reduced by 5 bases and J by 5 bases, leaving a spacing of 16 bases between them. Reading from cysteine to phenylalanine, the CDR3 counts 14 amino acids. Only the CDR3 region is kept as DNA, spanning 42 bases read in frame from base 1. Ophthalmopathy patients had moderately to severely active disease, with a Clinical Activity Score of 3 or more, a NOSPECS grade of 4 or more, and a disease duration of less than 3 months. Any patient with an uncontrolled infection, another autoimmune disease, pregnancy or lactation was excluded. Clinical symptoms, serum thyroxine and TRAb, thyroid ultrasound, and orbital computed tomography formed the basis for the diagnoses. Ficoll-Paque density gradient centrifugation was used to isolate PBMCs from approximately 10 ml of fresh peripheral blood. Total RNA was extracted using Trizol reagent, and RNA quality was assessed on an Agilent 2100 Bioanalyzer.

The clonotype was recovered from a man aged 25-45 years with Graves' ophthalmopathy. The chain couples TRBV20-1 to TRBJ2-1, and perhaps TRBD1 as D gene, on 6 matching bases. The specimen sequenced was blood. CDR3 sequence: CSARTRQVNNEQFF. DNA sequence: TGCAGTGCTCGTACTAGACAGGTGAACAATGAGCAGTTCTTC.